The 21 T cell receptor beta chains presented below share a single source sample, sequenced in a study of read filtering for tumor transcriptome and immune sequencing. From approximately 430 ng of RNA, a library with molecular barcoded alpha/delta and beta/gamma adaptors was made. TCRdb reprocessed the reads via MiXCR and lists one record per CDR3 protein. The sample includes roughly 68,000 distinct CDR3 sequences, about 15% seen only once; the top ten take around 43%. The sample comprised a population of CD138-negative cells sorted from bone marrow. The receptors were gathered from a donor at least 40 years old with multiple myeloma.

This clonotype was seen more than once but under ten times. This chain joins TRBV7-2 and TRBJ2-5; D gene unclear. CDR1 SGHTA and CDR2 FQGNSA come from the germline V gene. The V gene lost 1 base and the J gene lost 9 bases, with 15 bases spanning the gap. The length of the CDR3 is 14 residues. DNA for the CDR3: TGTGCCAGCAGCTTAGTCCCCCGGGCCGAGGCCCAGTACTTC. Translated: CASSLVPRAEAQYF. Looking up the rest from reference TRBV7-2 and TRBJ2-5 gives the full variable domain: GAGVSQSPSNKVTEKGKDVELRCDPISGHTALYWYRQSLGQGLEFLIYFQGNSAPDKSGLPSDRFSAERTGGSVSTLTIQRTQQEDSAVYLCASSLVPRAEAQYFGPGTRLLVL.

This clonotype was recorded a few times. The chain combines TRBV20-1 with TRBJ2-3, with D uncertain. This CDR3 contains 14 residues. The ends were cut back, 3 bases at V and 1 base at J, with 11 bases in the middle. The germline V gene encodes CDR1 DFQATT and CDR2 SNEGSKA (reference sequence). The CDR3 DNA sequence: TGCAGTGCTAGGTCCCAGAGAGGCACAGATACGCAGTATTTT. It translates to CSARSQRGTDTQYF.

This clonotype was observed many times. The genes are TRBV6-5 and TRBJ2-1; TRBD2 is a possible D gene (5 bases). Germline V CDR1 and CDR2: MNHEY, SVGAGI. This CDR3 has 12 amino acids. Trimming took 8 bases from V and 6 from J, leaving 11 bases between them. In nucleotides, the CDR3 is TGTGCCAGCCGATCTAGCTCCAATGAGCAGTTCTTC. Its protein product is CASRSSSNEQFF.

In nucleotides, the CDR3 is TGCAGTGCTAGAGATTTCGCCAGGGGGGAGGACACTGAAGCTTTCTTT. Its protein is CSARDFARGEDTEAFF. V is TRBV20-1 and J is TRBJ1-1; 7 nucleotides match TRBD1. V shed 0 bases, J shed 3 bases, and the junction held 10 bases outside the gene matches. The length of the CDR3 is 16 residues. Germline CDR1 reads DFQATT; CDR2 reads SNEGSKA (reference sequence).

J is TRBJ2-2 and V is TRBV6-6, with unresolved D. The CDR3 runs to 16 residues. The ends were cut back, 6 bases at V and 3 bases at J, with 17 bases in the middle. The germline V gene encodes CDR1 MNHNY and CDR2 SVGAGI (reference sequence). The CDR3: CASRQLTGLDTGELFF. Here the CDR3 DNA reads TGTGCCAGCAGACAACTGACCGGTCTGGACACCGGGGAGCTGTTTTTT.

A note on this clonotype: One junction end does not reproduce the germline sequence, and a read error may be involved. J is TRBJ1-1 and V is TRBV3-1; D not resolved. CDR1 is LGHDT, CDR2 YNNKEL, per germline (reference sequence). The CDR3 loop spans 15 amino acids. The CDR3 DNA follows: TGTGCCAGCAGTCAAGTTAGGGCCCAACCTACTGAAGCTTTCTTT. It codes for CASSQVRAQPTEAFF. The full variable domain, rest sourced from reference TRBV3-1 and TRBJ1-1, is DTAVSQTPKYLVTQMGNDKSIKCEQNLGHDTMYWYKQDSKKFLKIMFSYNNKELIINETVPNRFSPKSPDKAHLNLHINSLELGDSAVYFCASSQVRAQPTEAFFGQGTRLTVV.

This clonotype has just a few counts. The chain has TRBV6-5 and TRBJ2-7; D is possibly TRBD2 (6 bases). This CDR3 is 14 amino acids long. CDR1 and CDR2 from the germline V gene are MNHEY and SVGAGI. The V and J ends lost 5 bases and 1 base respectively, with 12 bases between them. The CDR3 region is CASSTGGGSYEQYF. CDR3 DNA sequence: TGTGCCAGCAGTACCGGGGGAGGATCCTACGAGCAGTACTTC.

This clonotype was counted many times. The chain is built from TRBV29-1 and TRBJ2-3, with D perhaps matching TRBD2 (6 bases). The CDR3 covers 12 residues. In germline, CDR1 is SQVTM, CDR2 ANQGSEA. The germline V and J ends were trimmed by 4 bases and 8 bases, with 13 bases remaining between them. CDR3 amino acids: CSVVGDLGTQYF. The CDR3 DNA follows: TGCAGCGTTGTCGGGGACTTGGGTACGCAGTATTTT.

For this clonotype: Possible read error: a much larger clone is one base away. The rearrangement links TRBV30 to TRBJ1-1; D not resolved. Germline V CDR1 and CDR2: GTSNPN, SVGIG (reference sequence). This CDR3 contains 13 residues. The CDR3 sequence: CAWSVGMNTETFF. CDR3 nucleotides: TGTGCCTGGAGTGTAGGGATGAACACTGAAACTTTCTTT.

A remark on this clonotype: A read error is likely here: a far larger clone is one base away. This chain links TRBV9 with TRBJ2-1; 10 bases align to TRBD2. CDR1 is SGDLS, CDR2 YYNGEE, per germline. The CDR3 has 17 residues. CDR3 coding DNA: TGCGCCAGCAGTCAGGGACTAGCGACAAGCTCCTACAATGAGCAGTTCTTC. This sequence encodes CASSQGLATSSYNEQFF. Variable domain in full (rest from reference TRBV9 and TRBJ2-1): DSGVTQTPKHLITATGQRVTLRCSPRSGDLSVYWYQQSLDQGLQFLIQYYNGEERAKGNILERFSAQQFPDLHSELNLSSLELGDSALYFCASSQGLATSSYNEQFFGPGTRLTVL.

This clonotype was seen at least ten times. The V and J genes are TRBV10-2 and TRBJ2-7, with 9 bases fitting TRBD2. The CDR3 extends over 16 amino acids. V shed 1 base and J 0 bases; nucleotides not matched to a gene: 4. Germline CDR1 reads WSHSY; CDR2 reads SAAADI. CDR3 in DNA: TGCGCCAGCAGTGAGTTGGGTAGCGGGAGCTCCTACGAGCAGTACTTC. As protein: CASSELGSGSSYEQYF.

Many counts were recorded for this clonotype. One end of the junction varies from germline; a read error may be responsible. The chain couples TRBV7-7 to TRBJ2-1, with 9 bases lining up with TRBD2. The CDR3 runs 16 residues. CDR1 is SSHAT and CDR2 is FNYEAQ in the germline V gene (reference sequence). The CDR3 is CASSPGVAGAVEEQFF. As DNA, the CDR3 is TGTGCTAGCAGCCCCGGGGTAGCGGGAGCCGTAGAGGAGCAGTTCTTC.

This clonotype was found many times. The genes are TRBV20-1 and TRBJ2-1; tentatively, D is TRBD2 (5 bases). Trimming left V 6 bases short and J 8 bases short, with 20 bases between. The length of the CDR3 is 14 residues. The germline V gene has CDR1 DFQATT and CDR2 SNEGSKA (reference sequence). CDR3 loop: CSAPGSGFTYEQFF. The CDR3 DNA reads as TGCAGTGCCCCGGGGTCCGGGTTTACATATGAGCAGTTCTTC.

The chain combines TRBV19 with TRBJ2-7; D gene unclear. This CDR3 is 16 amino acids long. V was clipped by 5 bases and J by 3 bases, with 20 bases between them. Germline CDR1 and CDR2: LNHDA and SQIVND (reference sequence). As DNA, the CDR3 is TGTGCCAGTAGTCCTACCGGGCAGGTTTACCTCTACGAGCAGTACTTC. Protein sequence: CASSPTGQVYLYEQYF.

This clonotype occurred many times. The J gene is TRBJ1-1, the V gene TRBV29-1, with D maybe TRBD1 (6 bases). The CDR3 has 14 residues. Looked up from germline, CDR1 is SQVTM and CDR2 is ANQGSEA. Trimming shortened V by 5 bases and J by 3 bases, and 16 bases separated the two germline ends. The CDR3 loop is CSVSLPGVYTEAFF. In DNA, the CDR3 is TGCAGCGTTAGCCTACCAGGGGTTTACACTGAAGCTTTCTTT. Complete variable domain (other parts from reference TRBV29-1 and TRBJ1-1): SAVISQKPSRDICQRGTSLTIQCQVDSQVTMMFWYRQQPGQSLTLIATANQGSEATYESGFVIDKFPISRPNLTFSTLTVSNMSPEDSSIYLCSVSLPGVYTEAFFGQGTRLTVV.

In this sample, this clonotype turned up many times. The chain uses TRBV28 and TRBJ2-2, with 9 bases that match TRBD1. This CDR3 region has 15 residues. Germline V gene data show CDR1 as MDHEN and CDR2 as SYDVKM. The trim removed 7 bases at V and 1 base at J, leaving 4 bases unmatched. CDR3 DNA: TGTGCCAGCAAGGCGGGACAGGGGAACACCGGGGAGCTGTTTTTT. Translated, it gives CASKAGQGNTGELFF.

This clonotype occurred many times. The chain has TRBV10-3 and TRBJ1-5, with a tentative D call TRBD1 (5 bases). Per the germline V gene, CDR1 is ENHRY and CDR2 is SYGVKD. V was clipped by 7 bases and J by 5 bases, with 12 bases between them. The CDR3 spans 13 residues. The CDR3 DNA reads as TGTGCCATCAAAGACAGCTCCGATCAGCCCCAGCATTTT. It yields the protein CAIKDSSDQPQHF.

Concerning this clonotype: A read error is possible here, since a much larger clone lies one base away. V and J are TRBV29-1 and TRBJ2-5; D uncertain. The CDR3 consists of 15 residues. CDR1 is SQVTM, CDR2 ANQGSEA, per germline. Trimming stripped 3 bases from V and 4 bases from J, with 18 bases between. CDR3 loop: CSVDGLRGVRETQYF. The DNA of the CDR3 is TGCAGCGTTGATGGATTGAGAGGCGTCCGAGAGACCCAGTACTTC.

The table lists this clonotype with a few counts. This chain uses TRBV6-5 with TRBJ2-2; 13 bases line up with TRBD2. This CDR3 is 15 amino acids long. Germline V gives CDR1 MNHEY, CDR2 SVGAGI. V shed 5 bases and J 7 bases; nucleotides not matched to a gene: 4. This chain's CDR3 is CASSRTSGSNGELFF. The CDR3 DNA follows: TGTGCCAGCAGTCGGACTAGCGGGAGTAACGGGGAGCTGTTTTTT.

This clonotype was detected ten times or more. This chain connects TRBV29-1 to TRBJ1-1, with D hard to call. Trimming stripped 5 bases from V and 1 base from J, with 11 bases between. The CDR3 has 13 residues. Germline CDR1 reads SQVTM; CDR2 reads ANQGSEA. CDR3 nucleotides: TGCAGCGTTCGACGCCTTGAGAACACTGAAGCTTTCTTT. Translating gives CSVRRLENTEAFF.

This clonotype has ten or more counts. The chain employs TRBV29-1 and TRBJ2-1; 7 bases agree with TRBD2. Trimming took 4 bases from V and 0 from J; bases not matched to a gene: 6. CDR3 length: 15 residues. Looked up from germline, CDR1 is SQVTM and CDR2 is ANQGSEA. The CDR3 is CSVVAGFSSYNEQFF. The CDR3 DNA reads as TGCAGCGTTGTAGCGGGTTTCAGCTCCTACAATGAGCAGTTCTTC.